The rows below give T cell receptor beta chains drawn from one sample of a study of T cell repertoires in cytomegalovirus infection. MiXCR, run by TCRdb on the reads, gives a single entry per CDR3 protein. The sample holds approximately 500,000 distinct CDR3 sequences, 16% seen once. Sequencing input: CD8+ T cells from PBMCs. These receptors were taken from a human donor in good health (CMV status not recorded). Some clones in this sample may be carry-over from other donors' samples. Both conserved end residues are part of each CDR3. The D gene is left open where the match is weak. Not all rows give a size; the values are once, few, many and, for expanded clones, a class.

NA	TRBV19	TRBJ2-4	many	CASSIVSVYEAKNIQYF	TGTGCCAGTAGTATAGTCAGCGTATACGAAGCCAAAAACATTCAGTACTTC
NA	TRBV5-4	TRBJ2-7	many	CASSSRAAPYEQYF	TGTGCCAGCAGCTCCCGGGCGGCACCCTACGAGCAGTACTTC
NA	TRBV19	TRBJ1-2	NA	CASRSWTNYGYTF	TGTGCCAGTAGATCTTGGACTAACTATGGCTACACCTTC
TRBD1	TRBV19	TRBJ2-5	NA	CASSKGGTGPQETQYF	TGTGCCAGTAGTAAGGGGGGGACAGGGCCCCAAGAGACCCAGTACTTC
NA	TRBV4-2	TRBJ2-7	many	CASSQVGDREQYF	TGTGCCAGCAGCCAAGTAGGGGATCGGGAGCAGTACTTC
NA	TRBV30	TRBJ1-6	few	CAWRDSQRVSYNSPLHF	TGTGCCTGGAGGGACTCGCAGAGGGTCTCCTATAATTCACCCCTCCACTTT
TRBD2	TRBV12-3/TRBV12-4	TRBJ2-1	many	CASSSAGGPYNEQFF	TGTGCCAGCAGTTCCGCGGGGGGACCTTACAATGAGCAGTTCTTC
TRBD2	TRBV24-1	TRBJ2-3	NA	CATSDGLAGPDTQYF	TGTGCCACCAGCGACGGACTAGCGGGACCAGATACGCAGTATTTT
TRBD2	TRBV12-3/TRBV12-4	TRBJ2-7	many	CASRSEAGGAYEQYF	TGTGCCAGCAGGTCAGAGGCGGGAGGCGCCTACGAGCAGTACTTC
NA	TRBV5-3	TRBJ2-1	NA	CASSLRGLRFGNEQFF	TGTGCCAGCAGCTTGCGCGGCCTCCGATTTGGGAATGAGCAGTTCTTC
TRBD2	TRBV7-9	TRBJ2-7	many	CASSVTSGRVYEQYF	TGTGCCAGCAGCGTCACTAGCGGGAGAGTATACGAGCAGTACTTC
TRBD2	TRBV20-1	TRBJ2-5	few	CSARDRLAGRQETQYF	TGCAGTGCTAGAGATCGGCTAGCGGGGCGCCAAGAGACCCAGTACTTC
NA	TRBV6-5	TRBJ2-3	NA	CASSLSGITDTQYF	TGTGCCAGCAGCTTAAGCGGCATCACAGATACGCAGTATTTT
TRBD1	TRBV19	TRBJ1-6	many	CASSTGTETPTNSPLHF	TGTGCCAGTAGTACCGGGACAGAAACCCCCACTAATTCACCCCTCCACTTT
NA	TRBV15	TRBJ2-1	NA	CATSRGTLEAYNEQFF	TGTGCCACCAGCAGAGGTACCCTGGAAGCCTACAATGAGCAGTTCTTC
NA	TRBV7-9	TRBJ1-4	NA	CASSFFRGEEKLFF	TGTGCCAGCAGCTTTTTCAGGGGAGAAGAAAAACTGTTTTTT
NA	TRBV27	TRBJ2-7	NA	CASSFELRTATYEQYF	TGTGCCAGCAGTTTCGAATTACGGACAGCTACCTACGAGCAGTACTTC
TRBD2	TRBV27	TRBJ2-7	few	CASSLRAPMGGNYEQYF	TGTGCCAGCAGTTTACGGGCCCCCATGGGAGGGAACTACGAGCAGTACTTC
TRBD1	TRBV7-9	TRBJ1-1	many	CASSPRGTGLNTEAFF	TGTGCCAGCAGTCCGCGTGGGACAGGGCTGAACACTGAAGCTTTCTTT
NA	TRBV9	TRBJ1-4	few	CASSALGGTREKLFF	TGTGCCAGCAGCGCCCTCGGCGGAACCAGGGAAAAACTGTTTTTT
NA	TRBV14	TRBJ2-7	few	CASSHGAIPLHRYF	TGTGCCAGCAGCCATGGGGCCATCCCCCTCCATAGGTACTTC
NA	TRBV27	TRBJ1-5	many	CASSPPGVRGRNQPQHF	TGTGCCAGCAGTCCCCCTGGAGTAAGGGGCCGGAATCAGCCCCAGCATTTT
TRBD2	TRBV19	TRBJ2-1	many	CASSIALAGGYNEQFF	TGTGCCAGTAGTATCGCCCTAGCGGGGGGCTACAATGAGCAGTTCTTC
NA	TRBV6-2/TRBV6-3	TRBJ2-7	few	CASSYPEPGQYF	TGTGCCAGCAGTTACCCAGAACCTGGGCAGTACTTC
TRBD1	TRBV7-9	TRBJ1-6	few	CASSGGQGNSPLHF	TGTGCCAGCAGCGGGGGACAGGGGAATTCACCCCTCCACTTT
NA	TRBV28	TRBJ1-4	many	CASSLPSTGDEKLFF	TGTGCCAGCAGTCTCCCCTCGACGGGGGATGAAAAACTGTTTTTT
NA	TRBV14	TRBJ2-5	few	CASSQDQPGTSSTETQYF	TGTGCCAGCAGCCAAGATCAACCCGGGACTTCAAGTACGGAGACCCAGTACTTC
NA	TRBV27	TRBJ2-1	many	CASSLPTRYEQFF	TGTGCCAGCAGTTTGCCCACTCGGTATGAGCAGTTCTTC
TRBD1	TRBV7-9	TRBJ1-2	many	CASRSGTGGARGYTF	TGTGCCAGCAGGTCCGGGACAGGGGGCGCGAGGGGCTACACCTTC
NA	TRBV7-8	TRBJ2-1	many	CASSIGTLGGNEQFF	TGTGCCAGCAGCATCGGGACTCTGGGGGGTAATGAGCAGTTCTTC
TRBD1	TRBV6-1	TRBJ1-5	many	CASRPGTGDIPPYSNQPQHF	TGTGCCAGCAGACCAGGCACAGGGGACATCCCTCCATATAGCAATCAGCCCCAGCATTTT
TRBD2	TRBV14	TRBJ2-1	many	CASSQEELAGRVGHNEQFF	TGTGCCAGCAGCCAAGAAGAACTAGCGGGACGAGTGGGGCACAATGAGCAGTTCTTC
TRBD2	TRBV6-1	TRBJ2-7	few	CASSEDPRGGSSYEQYF	TGTGCCAGCAGTGAAGACCCGAGGGGCGGGAGCTCCTACGAGCAGTACTTC
NA	TRBV10-2	TRBJ1-1	many	CASSDRPNEAFF	TGCGCCAGCAGTGACAGACCCAATGAAGCTTTCTTT
TRBD2	TRBV27	TRBJ2-1	few	CASSLSAGEYGNEQFF	TGTGCCAGCAGTTTATCGGCGGGGGAGTATGGAAATGAGCAGTTCTTC
NA	TRBV29-1	TRBJ1-2	NA	CSVEELGMGNGYTF	TGCAGCGTTGAAGAGCTGGGGATGGGAAATGGCTACACCTTC
TRBD1	TRBV9	TRBJ1-1	few	CASSVATGGPAFF	TGTGCCAGCAGCGTAGCCACAGGGGGTCCAGCTTTCTTT
NA	TRBV28	TRBJ2-1	NA	CASTESNLEDEQFF	TGTGCCAGCACAGAGAGTAATTTAGAAGATGAGCAGTTCTTC
NA	TRBV19	TRBJ2-3	many	CASSPDREGTDTQYF	TGTGCCAGTAGTCCGGACAGGGAGGGGACAGATACGCAGTATTTT
NA	TRBV28	TRBJ1-1	many	CASSIQTGEAFF	TGTGCCAGCAGTATCCAGACAGGAGAAGCTTTCTTT
TRBD1	TRBV7-6	TRBJ2-7	many	CASSLGLGQESYEQYF	TGTGCCAGCAGCCTGGGGCTAGGACAGGAATCTTACGAGCAGTACTTC
TRBD1	TRBV13	TRBJ1-2	NA	CASSLVGRGLYGYTF	TGTGCCAGCAGCTTAGTGGGCAGGGGGCTCTATGGCTACACCTTC
TRBD1	TRBV7-9	TRBJ2-1	few	CASGDTGQGLYNEQFF	TGTGCCAGCGGAGATACCGGACAGGGGCTCTACAATGAGCAGTTCTTC
NA	TRBV7-9	TRBJ1-2	many	CASSYRAHWGNYGYTF	TGTGCCAGCAGCTACAGGGCACATTGGGGAAACTATGGCTACACCTTC
TRBD1	TRBV19	TRBJ1-1	NA	CASSHSRDRDFTEAFF	TGTGCCAGTAGTCATTCCCGGGACAGGGATTTCACTGAAGCTTTCTTT
TRBD2	TRBV28	TRBJ2-7	many	CASSNSGRSYEQYF	TGTGCCAGCAGCAATAGCGGGAGGTCTTATGAGCAGTACTTC
NA	TRBV5-4	TRBJ2-3	NA	CASSFLDSEKTDTQYF	TGTGCCAGCAGCTTTTTGGACAGCGAGAAAACAGATACGCAGTATTTT